Given below is one TCR beta chain in context. Its antigen is still unknown. The sample belongs to a study of cytomegalovirus exposure and HLA in healthy donors. Across the whole study: There were 70 million to 95 million unique TCRs (from HLA-typed donors) in an early data release. General study findings and limits: 150 to 200 TCR beta chains were listed as cytomegalovirus-associated. A missense variant in DCLRE1C was later tied to TCR beta V- and J-gene trimming. Both high specificity and high sensitivity reportedly marked the classifier's diagnosis of cytomegalovirus status.

The primer mix had 60 Vbeta and 13 Jbeta primers. The data were produced by immunoSEQ multiplex PCR, yet TCRdb's version contains in-frame clones alone and is incomplete. Among about 140,000 clones, approximately 80% were seen once, and the ten largest hold over 3%. CDR1 and CDR2 (germline): SGHTA, FQGNSA. V lost 5 bases to trimming and J lost 5 bases, with 18 bases between them. There are 15 residues in the CDR3. The receptor's source is a male donor in good health and CMV-seronegative. What was sequenced was PBMCs. The rearrangement joins TRBV7-2 to TRBJ2-5; D gene uncertain. CDR3 in amino acids: CASSRRNPAQETQYF. In DNA form, the CDR3 reads TGTGCCAGCAGCCGACGGAACCCCGCACAGGAGACCCAGTACTTC.